One sample yielded the 2 T cell receptor beta chains listed below, sequenced in a study of T cell responses to AZD1222 COVID-19 vaccine. TCRdb keeps only in-frame clones here, not all; method: immunoSEQ multiplex PCR. Here the sample spans about 89,000 clones, over 75% being singletons. The sample in question was peripheral blood, obtained 28 days after the second AZD1222 dose. These receptors were obtained from an adult who received the AZD1222 COVID-19 vaccine.

This clone has only one observation. The gene calls are TRBV7-2 and TRBJ1-3; no clear D. In germline, CDR1 is SGHTA, CDR2 FQGNSA. The CDR3 extends over 15 amino acids. The ends were cut back, 5 bases at V and 0 bases at J, with 11 bases in the middle. The CDR3 loop is CASSPWATSGNTIYF. In DNA, the CDR3 is TGTGCCAGCAGCCCCTGGGCGACCTCTGGAAACACCATATATTTT.

For this clone: Mismatch with germline at one junction end may stem from a read error. The gene calls are TRBV7-3 and TRBJ2-3; D is possibly TRBD1 (5 bases). This CDR3 is 15 amino acids long. CDR1 and CDR2 (germline): SGHTA, FQGTGA. This CDR3 is CASSVTGSSTDTQYF. CDR3 nucleotides: TGTGCCAGCAGCGTAACAGGATCTAGCACAGATACGCAGTATTTT.